This TCR beta chain was documented in a study of T-cell memory formation after mild COVID-19. Each CDR3 protein is one row after TCRdb ran MiXCR on the 5' RACE reads. The sample includes roughly 620,000 distinct CDR3 sequences, roughly 18% seen only once; the top ten take 9.5% to 15%. This clonotype was seen a few times. Its antigen remains unknown. Points from the study as a whole: A subset of responding clones appeared in pre-infection memory, suggesting cross-reactive memory joined. A balance of CD4 and CD8 characterized clones contracting day 15 to 85, whereas later expanders leaned CD4+.

CDR1 and CDR2 (germline): SQVTM, ANQGSEA. The CDR3 runs to 15 residues. V shed 4 bases and J 5 bases; nucleotides not matched to a gene: 11. Material: PBMCs or a T cell subset sorted from them (not recorded which). The sequence was obtained from an adult woman who had mild COVID-19 (a few samples of this study predate the infection). Cell type and time point are not known. The rearrangement joins TRBV29-1 to TRBJ2-1; 7 bases agree with TRBD2. The CDR3, as DNA: TGCAGCGTTGTGAATCAAGGGAGGGACCACAATGAGCAGTTCTTC. As protein: CSVVNQGRDHNEQFF.